These 20 T cell receptor beta chains came from one sample sequenced in a study of OX40 agonist ivuxolimab in advanced cancers. Profiled with immunoSEQ multiplex PCR; TCRdb holds only in-frame clones, not every one. The sample lists about 77,000 clones; around 94% were seen once. The source material was CD4+ or CD8+ T cells sorted from blood, sampled in a trial of the OX40 agonist ivuxolimab. The receptors stem from an adult with an advanced solid tumor such as melanoma, head and neck, liver or kidney cancer.

This sequence joins TRBV5-6 and TRBJ1-1, with 8 bases aligning to TRBD1. The CDR3 has 16 residues. Germline CDR1 and CDR2: SGHDT and YYEEEE. V trimming: 0 bases; J trimming: 2 bases; junction bases outside the gene matches: 6. Here the CDR3 reads CASSLGGTGGNTEAFF. The CDR3 DNA follows: TGTGCCAGCAGCTTGGGGGGGACAGGCGGCAACACTGAAGCTTTCTTT.

The chain carries TRBV11-1 and TRBJ2-7; TRBD2 matches at 11 bases. V lost 5 bases and J lost 3; bases outside the gene matches: 3. The CDR3 runs 14 residues. Germline lookup yields CDR1 SGHAT and CDR2 FQDESV (reference sequence). CDR3 DNA sequence: TGTGCCAGCAGCCCACTAGCGGGAGTCTACGAGCAGTACTTC. Residues: CASSPLAGVYEQYF.

V gene TRBV4-2 combines with J gene TRBJ2-6; D call uncertain. Germline CDR1 and CDR2: LGHNA and YNFKEQ. Trimming cost V 2 bases and J 1 base, with 9 bases left between them. This CDR3 has 16 residues. The DNA for the CDR3 is TGTGCCAGCAGCCAAATCCGAGAATCTGGGGCCAACGTCCTGACTTTC. This encodes CASSQIRESGANVLTF.

V gene TRBV27 combines with J gene TRBJ1-2; tentatively, D is TRBD1 (5 bases). The germline CDR1 and CDR2 sequences are MNHEY and SMNVEV (reference sequence). This CDR3 has 14 residues. The V gene lost 5 bases and the J gene lost 3 bases, with 13 bases spanning the gap. CDR3 protein: CASSQTTGHYGYTF. DNA of the CDR3: TGTGCCAGCAGTCAGACCACAGGACACTATGGCTACACCTTC.

The chain employs TRBV7-2 and TRBJ1-1; D is unclear. CDR1 and CDR2 (germline): SGHTA, FQGNSA. The V end was cut by 1 base, the J end by 1 base, with 7 bases between. The CDR3 totals 14 residues. The CDR3: CASSLGPWNTEAFF. The CDR3 nucleotides read TGTGCCAGCAGCTTAGGGCCCTGGAACACTGAAGCTTTCTTT.

This clone showed up just once. This chain joins TRBV5-4 and TRBJ2-3; D not resolved. CDR1 is SGHNT and CDR2 is YYREEE in the germline V gene (reference sequence). The CDR3 covers 14 residues. Trimming took off 4 bases at V and 0 bases at J, with 9 bases between the two ends. CDR3 in DNA: TGTGCCAGCAGCCAGGAGAGTAGCACAGATACGCAGTATTTT. Amino acids: CASSQESSTDTQYF.

The chain joins TRBV7-2 to TRBJ2-3; no definite D call. Trimming removed 2 bases at V and 4 bases at J, with 25 bases between. Germline CDR1 and CDR2: SGHTA and FQGNSA. The CDR3 runs 19 residues. The CDR3 DNA sequence: TGTGCCAGCAGCTTATTTTCCCCTTTAGGAAGGGCCAGCCCAGATACGCAGTATTTT. This sequence encodes CASSLFSPLGRASPDTQYF. Full variable domain (rest looked up from reference TRBV7-2 and TRBJ2-3): GAGVSQSPSNKVTEKGKDVELRCDPISGHTALYWYRQSLGQGLEFLIYFQGNSAPDKSGLPSDRFSAERTGGSVSTLTIQRTQQEDSAVYLCASSLFSPLGRASPDTQYFGPGTRLTVL.

This rearrangement joins TRBV11-2 to TRBJ1-4; 9 bases agree with TRBD1. Germline values: CDR1 SGHAT, CDR2 FQNNGV. V lost 5 bases, J lost 7 bases, and 5 bases stayed unmatched. This CDR3 spans 14 amino acids. CDR3 protein: CASSVGTGFEKLFF. CDR3 in DNA: TGTGCCAGCAGCGTGGGGACAGGGTTTGAAAAACTGTTTTTT. The full variable domain, its missing parts supplied by reference TRBV11-2 and TRBJ1-4, is EAGVAQSPRYKIIEKRQSVAFWCNPISGHATLYWYQQILGQGPKLLIQFQNNGVVDDSQLPKDRFSAERLKGVDSTLKIQPAKLEDSAVYLCASSVGTGFEKLFFGSGTQLSVL.

This chain joins TRBV2 and TRBJ2-3; D possibly corresponds to TRBD2 (5 bases). Trimming stripped 7 bases from V and 0 bases from J, with 11 bases between. This CDR3 is built from 14 residues. The germline V gene has CDR1 SNHLY and CDR2 FYNNEI. The CDR3 sequence is CASKPRLSTDTQYF. Written as DNA, the CDR3 is TGTGCCAGCAAGCCCAGACTAAGCACAGATACGCAGTATTTT.

J is TRBJ1-6 and V is TRBV5-6, with 8 bases identical to TRBD1. Trimming at V came to 4 bases and at J to 9 bases, leaving 3 bases not matched to a gene. The CDR3 is 13 residues long. The germline gives CDR1 SGHDT, CDR2 YYEEEE. The CDR3 loop reads CASSGQGSSPLHF. CDR3 DNA sequence: TGTGCCAGCAGCGGACAGGGAAGTTCACCCCTCCACTTT.

The genes are TRBV5-1 and TRBJ2-7; D gene uncertain. Germline values: CDR1 SGHRS, CDR2 YFSETQ. The V end lost 1 base, the J end lost 4 bases, and 6 bases lay between the germline ends. The CDR3 contains 12 residues. The CDR3 spells CASSLPGYEQYF. The CDR3 DNA sequence: TGCGCCAGCAGCTTGCCCGGGTACGAGCAGTACTTC.

The V and J genes are TRBV29-1 and TRBJ1-1, with 8 bases matching TRBD1. V was pared by 0 bases and J by 1 base, with 1 base of the junction left unmatched. The germline gives CDR1 SQVTM, CDR2 ANQGSEA. The CDR3 extends over 14 amino acids. CDR3 loop: CSVEEGTGNTEAFF. The CDR3 DNA sequence: TGCAGCGTTGAAGAAGGGACAGGGAACACTGAAGCTTTCTTT.

The rearrangement uses TRBV7-3 and TRBJ1-1; tentatively, D is TRBD1 (5 bases). The length of the CDR3 is 13 residues. CDR1 and CDR2 from the germline V gene are SGHTA and FQGTGA. Trimming took 3 bases from V and 5 from J, leaving 10 bases between them. The CDR3 loop is CASSFTGVTEAFF. The CDR3 DNA sequence: TGTGCCAGCAGCTTCACGGGGGTTACTGAAGCTTTCTTT. Supplemented by reference TRBV7-3 and TRBJ1-1, the full variable domain reads GAGVSQTPSNKVTEKGKYVELRCDPISGHTALYWYRQSLGQGPEFLIYFQGTGAADDSGLPNDRFFAVRPEGSVSTLKIQRTERGDSAVYLCASSFTGVTEAFFGQGTRLTVV.

The chain recombines TRBV5-1 with TRBJ2-4; D gene uncertain. Germline-derived CDR1 and CDR2 are SGHRS and YFSETQ. The CDR3 is 14 residues long. V gave up 2 bases and J gave up 0 bases, with 6 bases separating them. CDR3 protein: CASSFSGAKNIQYF. The CDR3 region has the DNA TGCGCCAGCAGCTTTTCGGGAGCCAAAAACATTCAGTACTTC.

The chain links TRBV27 to TRBJ2-5, with TRBD2 identical over 10 bases. The trim removed 8 bases at V and 5 bases at J, leaving 14 bases unmatched. This CDR3 is built from 16 residues. Germline-derived CDR1 and CDR2 are MNHEY and SMNVEV (reference sequence). The CDR3 loop is CASRRAAGGSQETQYF. The CDR3, as DNA: TGTGCCAGCCGCCGGGCAGCGGGAGGGAGTCAGGAGACCCAGTACTTC.

The chain links TRBV9 to TRBJ2-5; 9 bases agree with TRBD2. CDR3 length equals 15 residues. Unmatched junction bases numbered 5, after V lost 0 bases and J lost 5 bases. In germline, CDR1 is SGDLS, CDR2 YYNGEE. CDR3 residues: CASSVALAGLETQYF. The CDR3 DNA sequence: TGTGCCAGCAGCGTAGCGCTAGCGGGACTGGAGACCCAGTACTTC.

V gene TRBV19 combines with J gene TRBJ2-3; TRBD2 agrees at 8 bases. The CDR3 totals 16 residues. The junction had 12 bases not matched to a gene; V was cut back by 6 bases and J by 4 bases. CDR1 and CDR2 (germline): LNHDA, SQIVND (reference sequence). The CDR3 protein is CASSQPGGPSADTQYF. Here the CDR3 DNA reads TGTGCCAGTAGCCAACCGGGAGGGCCGAGCGCAGATACGCAGTATTTT.

The rearrangement uses TRBV10-3 and TRBJ2-6; maybe TRBD2 (5 bases). Trimming took off 7 bases at V and 2 bases at J, with 12 bases between the two ends. This CDR3 has 15 residues. Per germline, CDR1 ENHRY and CDR2 SYGVKD. In DNA, the CDR3 is TGTGCCATCACCCCCTCGGGGACTGGGGCCAACGTCCTGACTTTC. This codes for CAITPSGTGANVLTF.

The chain combines TRBV14 with TRBJ2-7; 8 bases map to TRBD2. Germline V gene data show CDR1 as SGHDN and CDR2 as FVKESK. The CDR3 contains 15 residues. V shed 3 bases, J shed 8 bases, and the junction held 12 bases outside the gene matches. The CDR3 loop reads CASSHLTSGPLKQYF. As DNA, the CDR3 is TGTGCCAGCAGCCATTTAACTAGCGGTCCCTTGAAGCAGTACTTC.

The chain recombines TRBV28 with TRBJ1-2; no clear D gene. The V gene lost 7 bases and the J gene lost 0 bases, with 3 bases spanning the gap. There are 11 residues in the CDR3. CDR1 is MDHEN and CDR2 is SYDVKM in the germline V gene. DNA of the CDR3: TGTGCCAGCATGGCTAACTATGGCTACACCTTC. Its translation: CASMANYGYTF.